These 3 T cell receptor beta chains originate from one sample sequenced in a study of spatial heterogeneity in lung cancer. One entry per CDR3 protein results from TCRdb running MiXCR on the 5' RACE reads. Here the sample spans some 13,000 distinct CDR3 sequences, roughly an eighth being singletons. Time point noted: sample taken at primary tumor resection. Material for sequencing was whole RNA from tumor, nontumor lung or frozen PBMC, left unsorted. The sequenced sample was PBMCs, obtained at surgery. The receptor set was obtained from a female donor with early-stage non-small cell lung cancer.

This clonotype was recorded at least ten times. The chain uses TRBV6-6 and TRBJ1-3, with 7 bases lining up with TRBD1. The length of the CDR3 is 14 residues. V trimming: 7 bases; J trimming: 2 bases; junction bases outside the gene matches: 5. CDR1 MNHNY and CDR2 SVGAGI come from the germline V gene (reference sequence). The CDR3 nucleotides read TGTGCCAGCACCCCGGGGACAGCTGGAAACACCATATATTTT. It yields the protein CASTPGTAGNTIYF.

There are many counts of this clonotype. The rearrangement uses TRBV5-1 and TRBJ1-2; 7 nucleotides match TRBD1. The CDR3 spans 15 residues. The germline gives CDR1 SGHRS, CDR2 YFSETQ. J lost 6 bases, V lost 2 bases, and 10 bases had no gene match. Here the CDR3 DNA reads TGCGCCAGCAGCTTCCTAGGACAGGCAGGCGATGGCTACACCTTC. Its protein is CASSFLGQAGDGYTF.

This clonotype has at least ten counts. The chain employs TRBV30 and TRBJ2-7, with a tentative D call TRBD2 (5 bases). The V end was cut by 1 base, the J end by 4 bases, with 14 bases between. The CDR3 length is 14 residues. Germline assignment: CDR1 GTSNPN and CDR2 SVGIG (reference sequence). CDR3 nucleotide sequence: TGTGCCTGGAGTGGACTTGGCAGCGGTTACGAGCAGTACTTC. Amino acid sequence: CAWSGLGSGYEQYF.